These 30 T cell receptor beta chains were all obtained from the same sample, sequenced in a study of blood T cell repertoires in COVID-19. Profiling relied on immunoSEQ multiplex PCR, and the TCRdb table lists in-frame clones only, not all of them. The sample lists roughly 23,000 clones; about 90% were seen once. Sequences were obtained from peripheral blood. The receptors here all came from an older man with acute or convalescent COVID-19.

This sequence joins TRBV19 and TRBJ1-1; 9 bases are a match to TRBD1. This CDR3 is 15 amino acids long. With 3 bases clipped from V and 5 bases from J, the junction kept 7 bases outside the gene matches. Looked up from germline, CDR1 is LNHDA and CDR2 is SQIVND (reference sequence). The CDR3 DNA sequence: TGTGCCAGTAGTATTAAGGGACAGGGATTGACTGAAGCTTTCTTT. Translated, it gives CASSIKGQGLTEAFF.

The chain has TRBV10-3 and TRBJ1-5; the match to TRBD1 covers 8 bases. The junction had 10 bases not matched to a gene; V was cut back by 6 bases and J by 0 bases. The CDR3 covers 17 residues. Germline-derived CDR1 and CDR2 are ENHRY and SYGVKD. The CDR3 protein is CAISQGQEIYSNQPQHF. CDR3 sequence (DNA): TGTGCCATCAGCCAGGGACAGGAGATTTATAGCAATCAGCCCCAGCATTTT.

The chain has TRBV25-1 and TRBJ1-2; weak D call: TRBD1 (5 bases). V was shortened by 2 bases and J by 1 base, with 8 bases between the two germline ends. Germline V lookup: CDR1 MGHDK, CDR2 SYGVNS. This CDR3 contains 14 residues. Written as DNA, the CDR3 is TGTGCCAGCAGTGAAGGGGACTTTAACTATGGCTACACCTTC. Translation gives CASSEGDFNYGYTF.

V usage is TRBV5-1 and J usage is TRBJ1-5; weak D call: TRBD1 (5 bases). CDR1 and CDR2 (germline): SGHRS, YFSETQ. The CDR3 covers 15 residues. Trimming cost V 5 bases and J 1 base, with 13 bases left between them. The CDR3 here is CASSYDGGSNQPQHF. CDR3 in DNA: TGCGCCAGCAGTTACGACGGGGGAAGCAATCAGCCCCAGCATTTT.

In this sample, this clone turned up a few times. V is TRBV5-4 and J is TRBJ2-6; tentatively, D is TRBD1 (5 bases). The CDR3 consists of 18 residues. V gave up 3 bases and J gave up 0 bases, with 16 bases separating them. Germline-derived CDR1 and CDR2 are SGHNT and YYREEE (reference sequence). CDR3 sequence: CASSSQGPLGSGANVLTF. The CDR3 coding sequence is TGTGCCAGCAGCTCCCAGGGCCCATTAGGCTCTGGGGCCAACGTCCTGACTTTC.

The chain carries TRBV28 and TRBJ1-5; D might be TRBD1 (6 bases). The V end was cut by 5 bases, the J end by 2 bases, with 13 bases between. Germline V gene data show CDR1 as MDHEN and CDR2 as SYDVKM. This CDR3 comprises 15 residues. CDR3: CASSAPGAGNQPQHF. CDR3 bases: TGTGCCAGCAGTGCCCCAGGGGCAGGCAATCAGCCCCAGCATTTT.

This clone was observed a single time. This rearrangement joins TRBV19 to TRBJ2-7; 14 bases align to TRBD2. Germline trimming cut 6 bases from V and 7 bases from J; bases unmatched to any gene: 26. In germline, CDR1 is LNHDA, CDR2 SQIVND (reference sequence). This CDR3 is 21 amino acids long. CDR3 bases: TGTGCCAGTAGCAGGGAGCCTTCCGGGACTAGCGGGGGAATCTCCCGGGAGGAGCAGTACTTC. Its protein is CASSREPSGTSGGISREEQYF.

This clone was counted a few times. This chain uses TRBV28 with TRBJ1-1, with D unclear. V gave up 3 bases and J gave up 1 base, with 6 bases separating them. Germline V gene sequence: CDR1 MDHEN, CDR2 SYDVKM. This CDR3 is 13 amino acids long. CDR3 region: CASSLNRNTEAFF. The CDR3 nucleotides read TGTGCCAGCAGTTTGAACAGGAACACTGAAGCTTTCTTT.

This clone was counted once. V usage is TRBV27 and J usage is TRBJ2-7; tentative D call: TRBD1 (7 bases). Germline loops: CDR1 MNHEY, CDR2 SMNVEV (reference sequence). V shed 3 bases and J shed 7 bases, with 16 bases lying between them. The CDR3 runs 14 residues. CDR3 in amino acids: CASSFRGALQEQYF. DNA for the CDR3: TGTGCCAGCAGTTTCAGGGGGGCGCTTCAGGAGCAGTACTTC.

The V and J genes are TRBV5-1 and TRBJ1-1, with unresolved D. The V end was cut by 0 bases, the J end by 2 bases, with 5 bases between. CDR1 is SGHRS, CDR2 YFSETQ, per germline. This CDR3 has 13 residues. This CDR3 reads CASSLALNTEAFF. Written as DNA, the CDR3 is TGCGCCAGCAGCTTGGCACTAAACACTGAAGCTTTCTTT.

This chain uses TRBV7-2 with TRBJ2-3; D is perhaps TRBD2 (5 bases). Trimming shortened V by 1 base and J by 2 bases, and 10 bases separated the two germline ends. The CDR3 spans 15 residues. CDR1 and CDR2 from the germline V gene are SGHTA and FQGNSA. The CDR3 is CASSLEDYSTDTQYF. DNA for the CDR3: TGTGCCAGCAGCTTAGAAGACTATTCCACAGATACGCAGTATTTT.

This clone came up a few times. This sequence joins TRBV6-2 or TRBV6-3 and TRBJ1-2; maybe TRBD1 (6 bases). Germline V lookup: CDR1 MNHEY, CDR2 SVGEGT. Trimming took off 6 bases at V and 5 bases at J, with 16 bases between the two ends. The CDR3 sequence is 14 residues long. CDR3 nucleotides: TGTGCCAGCAGCCTAGGACAGAGGGGGTATGGCTACACCTTC. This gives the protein CASSLGQRGYGYTF.

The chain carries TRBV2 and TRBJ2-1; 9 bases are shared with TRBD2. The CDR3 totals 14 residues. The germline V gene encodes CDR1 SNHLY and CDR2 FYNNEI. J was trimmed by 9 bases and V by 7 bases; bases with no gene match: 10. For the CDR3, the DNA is TGTGCCAGCATGGTTAGCGGGGGCCGTAGTGAGCAGTTCTTC. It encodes CASMVSGGRSEQFF.

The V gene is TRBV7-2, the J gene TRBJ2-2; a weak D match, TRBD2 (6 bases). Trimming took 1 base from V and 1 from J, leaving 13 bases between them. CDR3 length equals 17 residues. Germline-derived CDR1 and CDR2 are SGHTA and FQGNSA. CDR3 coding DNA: TGTGCCAGCAGCTTAGACCTCCTGCGGGGGAACACCGGGGAGCTGTTTTTT. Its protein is CASSLDLLRGNTGELFF.

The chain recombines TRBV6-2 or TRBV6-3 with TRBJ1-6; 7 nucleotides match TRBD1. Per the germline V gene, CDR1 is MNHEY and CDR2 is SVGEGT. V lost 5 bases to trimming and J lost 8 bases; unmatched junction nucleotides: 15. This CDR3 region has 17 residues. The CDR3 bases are TGTGCCAGCAGTCCACCACCGTTGACAGGGTCGGATTCACCCCTCCACTTT. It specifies CASSPPPLTGSDSPLHF.

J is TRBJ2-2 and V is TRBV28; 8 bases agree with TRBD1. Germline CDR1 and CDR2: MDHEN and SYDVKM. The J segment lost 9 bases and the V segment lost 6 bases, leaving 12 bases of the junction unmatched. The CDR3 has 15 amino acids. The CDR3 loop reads CASRSFFGQGRELFF. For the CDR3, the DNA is TGTGCCAGCAGGTCATTTTTCGGACAGGGCAGGGAGCTGTTTTTT.

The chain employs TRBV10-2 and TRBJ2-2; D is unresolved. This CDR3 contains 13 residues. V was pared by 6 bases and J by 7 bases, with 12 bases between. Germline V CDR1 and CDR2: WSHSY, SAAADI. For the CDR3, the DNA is TGCGCCAGCAGCTTCGGCCCGGGCGGGGAGCTGTTTTTT. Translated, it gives CASSFGPGGELFF.

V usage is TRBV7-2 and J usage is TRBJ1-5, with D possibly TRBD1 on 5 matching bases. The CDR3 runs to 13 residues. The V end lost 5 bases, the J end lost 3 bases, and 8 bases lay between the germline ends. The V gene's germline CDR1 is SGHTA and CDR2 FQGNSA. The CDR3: CASSPGHNQPQHF. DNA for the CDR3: TGTGCCAGCAGCCCTGGACACAATCAGCCCCAGCATTTT.

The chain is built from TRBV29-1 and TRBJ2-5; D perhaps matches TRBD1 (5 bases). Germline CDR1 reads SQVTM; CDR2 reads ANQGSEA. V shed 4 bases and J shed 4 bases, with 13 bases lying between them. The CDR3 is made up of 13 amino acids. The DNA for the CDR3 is TGCAGCGTTGTAGCAGGGTCCAGAGAGACCCAGTACTTC. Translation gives CSVVAGSRETQYF.

The CDR3 DNA is TGTGCCAGCAAATTCGAAAGGGGGACTGGAAACACCATATATTTT. Its protein is CASKFERGTGNTIYF. The chain employs TRBV6-5 and TRBJ1-3; the D gene is possibly TRBD1 (6 bases). This CDR3 is 15 amino acids long. The germline gives CDR1 MNHEY, CDR2 SVGAGI. Trimming took off 7 bases at V and 2 bases at J, with 15 bases between the two ends.

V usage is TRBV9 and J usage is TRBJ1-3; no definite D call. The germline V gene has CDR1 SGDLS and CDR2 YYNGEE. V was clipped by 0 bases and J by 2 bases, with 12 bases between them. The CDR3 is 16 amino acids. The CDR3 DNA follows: TGTGCCAGCAGCGTAGATCCCCTATCCCCTGGAAACACCATATATTTT. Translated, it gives CASSVDPLSPGNTIYF.

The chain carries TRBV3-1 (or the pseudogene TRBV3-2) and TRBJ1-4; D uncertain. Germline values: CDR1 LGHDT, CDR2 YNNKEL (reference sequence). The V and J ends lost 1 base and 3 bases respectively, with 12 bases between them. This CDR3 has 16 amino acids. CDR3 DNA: TGTGCCAGCAGCCAAGCCGGAGGTTTGGCTAATGAAAAACTGTTTTTT. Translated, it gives CASSQAGGLANEKLFF.

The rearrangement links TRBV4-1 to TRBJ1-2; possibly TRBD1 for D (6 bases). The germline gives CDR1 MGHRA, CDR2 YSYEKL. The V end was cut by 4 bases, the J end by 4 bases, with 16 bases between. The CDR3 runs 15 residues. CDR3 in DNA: TGCGCCAGCAGCCCTTCTTCGACAGGAAGCTATGGCTACACCTTC. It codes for CASSPSSTGSYGYTF.

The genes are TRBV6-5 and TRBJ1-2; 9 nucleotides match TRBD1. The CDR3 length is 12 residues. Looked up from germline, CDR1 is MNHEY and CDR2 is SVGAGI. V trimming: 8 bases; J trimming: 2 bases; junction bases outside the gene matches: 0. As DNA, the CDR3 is TGTGCCAGCGGACAGGGGAACTATGGCTACACCTTC. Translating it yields CASGQGNYGYTF.

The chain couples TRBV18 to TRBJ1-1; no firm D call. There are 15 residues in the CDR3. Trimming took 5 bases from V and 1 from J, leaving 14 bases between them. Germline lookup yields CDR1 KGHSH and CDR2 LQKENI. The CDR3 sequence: CASSSNGPGNTEAFF. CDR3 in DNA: TGTGCCAGCTCATCAAATGGCCCGGGGAACACTGAAGCTTTCTTT.

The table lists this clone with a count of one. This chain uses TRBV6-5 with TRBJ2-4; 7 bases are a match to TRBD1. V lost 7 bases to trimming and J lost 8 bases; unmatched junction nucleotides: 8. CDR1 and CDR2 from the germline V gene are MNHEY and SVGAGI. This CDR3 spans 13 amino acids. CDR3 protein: CASMPGGLDIQYF. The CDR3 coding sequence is TGTGCCAGCATGCCAGGGGGTCTAGACATTCAGTACTTC.

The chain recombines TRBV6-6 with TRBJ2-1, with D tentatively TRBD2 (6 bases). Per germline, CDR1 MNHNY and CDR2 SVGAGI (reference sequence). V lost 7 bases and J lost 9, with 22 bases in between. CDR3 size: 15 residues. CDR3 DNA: TGTGCCAGCACCAATGGGGGACTGTTTCCTTTTGAGCAGTTCTTC. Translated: CASTNGGLFPFEQFF.

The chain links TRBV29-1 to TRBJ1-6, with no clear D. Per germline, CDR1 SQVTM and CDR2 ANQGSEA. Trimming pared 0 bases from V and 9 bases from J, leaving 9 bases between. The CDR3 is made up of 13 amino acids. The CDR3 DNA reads TGCAGCGTTGAAGAATTCACTGGTTCACCCCTCCACTTT. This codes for CSVEEFTGSPLHF.

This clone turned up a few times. CDR3 protein: CASSIQFSGRVNQPQHF. CDR3 DNA sequence: TGTGCCAGTAGTATACAATTCTCCGGCAGGGTCAATCAGCCCCAGCATTTT. V usage is TRBV19 and J usage is TRBJ1-5; tentatively, D is TRBD1 (5 bases). The CDR3 consists of 17 residues. V was shortened by 2 bases and J by 3 bases, with 17 bases between the two germline ends. Germline V gene data show CDR1 as LNHDA and CDR2 as SQIVND (reference sequence).

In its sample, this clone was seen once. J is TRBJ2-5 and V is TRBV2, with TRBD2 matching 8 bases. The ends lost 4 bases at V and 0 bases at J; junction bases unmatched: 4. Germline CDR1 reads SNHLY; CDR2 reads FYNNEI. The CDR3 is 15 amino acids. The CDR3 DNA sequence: TGTGCCAGCAGTGTTCAGCGGGGGAACCAAGAGACCCAGTACTTC. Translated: CASSVQRGNQETQYF.